This TCR beta chain is from a study of naive and memory T cell subsets. TCR cDNA received a 3' ligated oligonucleotide that carried a UMI. Input was roughly 1 to 1000 ng of DNase-treated total RNA without cell sorting. In germline, CDR1 is SQVTM, CDR2 ANQGSEA. The ends lost 3 bases at V and 5 bases at J; junction bases unmatched: 11. The CDR3 covers 15 residues. Ligated cDNA underwent four rounds of PCR with nested alpha and beta constant region primers and SP2. One entry per CDR3 protein results from TCRdb running MiXCR on the UMI-ligation and nested PCR reads. This sample carries 25,000 to 30,000 distinct CDR3 sequences, about 5.2% of them seen once, and the ten largest clones take roughly 7.1%. Ten or more counts support this clonotype.

Sequenced sample: blood. V and J are TRBV29-1 and TRBJ2-3; 7 nucleotides align to TRBD2. The clonotype was recovered from an adult in good health. The CDR3: CSVEISGMAGDTQYF. The CDR3 DNA reads as TGCAGCGTTGAGATAAGCGGGATGGCCGGAGATACGCAGTATTTT.